This is a list of T cell receptor beta chains from one sample in a study of CD4 and CD8 cells across lung adenocarcinoma regions. TCRdb used MiXCR to reprocess the PCR reads, holding one entry per CDR3 protein. The sample has some 7,600 distinct CDR3 sequences, around 45% seen once. Specimen: CD8+ T cells from the center of a lung tumor. The receptors come from a male donor with lung adenocarcinoma. The CD4 and CD8 labels of this study may be unreliable. Both conserved end residues are part of each CDR3. A D gene is named only where the DNA matches it firmly. The size field is filled for only some rows; it gives once, few, many or a size class.

j_call clone_size v_call d_call cdr3_length cdr3_nt cdr3_aa
TRBJ2-4 NA TRBV9 NA 12 TGTGCCAGCAGCCTCCCCGGGGGTGATCAGTACTTC CASSLPGGDQYF
TRBJ2-5 medium-sized TRBV25-1 TRBD1 15 TGTGCCAGCAGTCCCGGGACAGGATGGGAGGAGACCCAGTACTTC CASSPGTGWEETQYF
TRBJ2-3 NA TRBV30 NA 15 TGTGCCTGGAGGGGGCGGGCGAGACACACAGATACGCAGTATTTT CAWRGRARHTDTQYF
TRBJ1-2 NA TRBV4-2 NA 16 TGTGCCAGCAGCCAAGATCTATCCAGGGGAGGTTATGGCTACACCTTC CASSQDLSRGGYGYTF
TRBJ2-1 NA TRBV27 NA 13 TGTGCCAGCAGTTTAGGCCTCCACGATGAGCAGTTCTTC CASSLGLHDEQFF
TRBJ2-7 once TRBV7-8 TRBD1 19 TGTGCCAGCAGCTCTGTAAGGACAGGGTGGAGCGGCGAACCCTACGAGCAGTACTTC CASSSVRTGWSGEPYEQYF
TRBJ2-7 NA TRBV14 TRBD1 14 TGTGCCAGCAGCGGACAGGGACTTACCTACGAGCAGTACTTC CASSGQGLTYEQYF
TRBJ2-3 NA TRBV6-1 TRBD2 15 TGTGCCAGCAGTCTGCGAGCGGGAGGTACAGATACGCAGTATTTT CASSLRAGGTDTQYF
TRBJ1-1 many TRBV7-2 NA 14 TGTGCCAGCAGCCGAATCTCGGGGGCTTATGAAGCTTTCTTT CASSRISGAYEAFF
TRBJ2-1 NA TRBV9 NA 15 TGTGCCAGCAGCCCAGCCGTCGGGGCATACAATGAGCAGTTCTTC CASSPAVGAYNEQFF
TRBJ2-7 NA TRBV6-1 NA 13 TGTGCCAGCGCAAGAACAGACCGTTACGAGCAGTACTTC CASARTDRYEQYF
TRBJ2-3 few TRBV10-1 NA 15 TGCGCCAGCAGTGAGTCGGGCAGGGATATAGATACGCAGTATTTT CASSESGRDIDTQYF
TRBJ2-1 NA TRBV10-1 TRBD1 14 TGCGCCAGCAGCTCGGACAGGGGTAAAGATGAGCAGTTCTTC CASSSDRGKDEQFF
TRBJ2-4 many TRBV11-2 NA 15 TGTGCCAGCAGCTTAGGTTTCCAGGGAGGAGACATTCAGTACTTC CASSLGFQGGDIQYF
TRBJ2-1 NA TRBV10-3 NA 15 TGTGCCATCAGTGGGGCAGGCCGTTCCTACAATGAGCAGTTCTTC CAISGAGRSYNEQFF
TRBJ2-4 NA TRBV6-1 NA 13 TGTGCCAGGGGGCAGATAGCCAAAAATACGCAGTACTTC CARGQIAKNTQYF
TRBJ2-2 NA TRBV27 NA 15 TGTGCCAGCAGTTTATGGCTAGCACGGGGCGGGGAGCTGTTTTTT CASSLWLARGGELFF
TRBJ2-2 NA TRBV4-1 NA 16 TGCGCCAGCAGCCAAGACAAAACGGGGCGGGGCGGGGAGCTGTTTTTT CASSQDKTGRGGELFF
TRBJ1-6 many TRBV6-1 NA 12 TGTGCCAGTTGGGACGGGTTTTCACCCCTCCACTTT CASWDGFSPLHF
TRBJ2-2 NA TRBV6-1 TRBD2 17 TGTGCCAGCAGCCGGAGGGGAGCAGCGGGAGCCACCGGGGAGCTGTTTTTT CASSRRGAAGATGELFF
TRBJ2-5 NA TRBV4-1 TRBD2 17 TGCGCCAGCAGCTTAGGACTAGCGGGAGATCTTCCAGAGACCCAGTACTTC CASSLGLAGDLPETQYF
TRBJ2-5 few TRBV3-1 NA 13 TGTGCCAGCAGCCCTAGGAAGGGAGAGACCCAGTACTTC CASSPRKGETQYF
TRBJ2-5 few TRBV11-3 NA 17 TGTGCCAGCAGCCGAGGCTTGGGGGAACCGACCCAAGAGACCCAGTACTTC CASSRGLGEPTQETQYF
TRBJ2-1 NA TRBV10-1 NA 13 TGCGCCAGCAGTCGATCCCTAGAGGGCGAGCAGTTCTTC CASSRSLEGEQFF
TRBJ2-2 NA TRBV10-1 NA 14 TGCGCCAGCAGTGACACAGGGAAAGGCGGGGAGCTGTTTTTT CASSDTGKGGELFF
TRBJ1-5 many TRBV4-1 NA 16 TGCGCCAGCAGCCAATTAGGGACCTCTTCTGATCAGCCCCAGCATTTT CASSQLGTSSDQPQHF
TRBJ2-4 NA TRBV10-1 NA 15 TGCGCCAGCAAACGGGGGCTGCGAGCCAAAAACACTCAGTACTTC CASKRGLRAKNTQYF
TRBJ1-1 NA TRBV4-1 NA 15 TGCGCCAGCAGACTTCACGAACATTCGAACACTGAAGCTTTCTTT CASRLHEHSNTEAFF
TRBJ1-3 NA TRBV6-1 NA 13 TGTGCCAGCAGCGCGATCTCTGGAAACACCATATATTTT CASSAISGNTIYF
TRBJ2-4 many TRBV6-9 NA 17 TGTGCCAGCAGCCTCGGGACGGATTGTCTAGCCAAAAACATTCAGTACTTC CASSLGTDCLAKNIQYF
TRBJ2-5 NA TRBV10-2 NA 15 TGCGCCAGCAGTGAGTCCGAGGTTGGGGCGGAGACCCAGTACTTC CASSESEVGAETQYF
TRBJ2-7 NA TRBV11-2 NA 12 TGTGCCAGCAGCTTAAGGAACTACGAGCAGTACTTC CASSLRNYEQYF
TRBJ2-2 NA TRBV7-3 NA 12 TGTGCCAGCAGCCGAAGAACCGGGGAGCTGTTTTTT CASSRRTGELFF
TRBJ1-2 many TRBV7-2 TRBD1 15 TGTGCCAGCAGCTTAGTCGGACAGGGGTTGGATGGCTACACCTTC CASSLVGQGLDGYTF
TRBJ2-7 NA TRBV6-5 TRBD2 17 TGTGCCAGCAGTTACGTCGGGGGGGAGATAGCGGGCTACGAGCAGTACTTC CASSYVGGEIAGYEQYF
TRBJ1-3 many TRBV28 TRBD1 14 TGTGCCAGCATTCCAGGGGGTGATGGAAACACCATATATTTT CASIPGGDGNTIYF
TRBJ2-3 few TRBV7-9 NA 16 TGTGCCAGCAGCTCCGGGGTAGCGGAAAACACAGATACGCAGTATTTT CASSSGVAENTDTQYF
TRBJ2-1 NA TRBV6-1 TRBD2 15 TGTGCCAGCCTGGCACCGGGAGGCGCCTACAATGAGCAGTTCTTC CASLAPGGAYNEQFF
TRBJ2-1 NA TRBV10-3 NA 12 TGTGCCATTCTAAGCTCCTACAATGAGCAGTTCTTC CAILSSYNEQFF
TRBJ2-5 medium-sized TRBV6-5 NA 12 TGTGCCACCAACAGGGGGGGAGAGACCCAGTACTTC CATNRGGETQYF
TRBJ1-6 NA TRBV3-1 NA 15 TGTGCCAGCAGCCAGGGGTCAGGGTTGAATTCACCCCTCCACTTT CASSQGSGLNSPLHF
TRBJ2-7 once TRBV2 NA 11 TGTGCCAGCAGTCAGACCGACGAGCAGTACTTC CASSQTDEQYF
TRBJ2-5 NA TRBV6-5 NA 13 TGTGCCAGCAGTTATCTGGGCCAAGAGACCCAGTACTTC CASSYLGQETQYF
TRBJ1-2 once TRBV6-1 NA 12 TGTGCCAGCAGTGAAGAAGTTAGGGTCAGGTACTTC CASSEEVRVRYF
TRBJ1-2 NA TRBV5-8 NA 14 TGTGCCAGCAGCAGGTCGGAAGCTAACTATGGCTACACCTTC CASSRSEANYGYTF